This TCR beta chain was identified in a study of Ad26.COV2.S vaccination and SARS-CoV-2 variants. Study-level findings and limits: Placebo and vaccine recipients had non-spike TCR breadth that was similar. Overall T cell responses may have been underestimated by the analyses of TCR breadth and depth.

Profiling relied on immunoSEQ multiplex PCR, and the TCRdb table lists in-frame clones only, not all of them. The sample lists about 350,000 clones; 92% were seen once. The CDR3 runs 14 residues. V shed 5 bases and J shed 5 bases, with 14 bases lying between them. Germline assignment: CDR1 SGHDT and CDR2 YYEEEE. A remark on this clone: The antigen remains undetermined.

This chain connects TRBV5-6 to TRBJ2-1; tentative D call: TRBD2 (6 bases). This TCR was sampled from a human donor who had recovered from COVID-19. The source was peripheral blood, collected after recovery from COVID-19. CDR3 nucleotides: TGTGCCAGCAGTCGTCCCGGCGGGAACAATGAGCAGTTCTTC. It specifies CASSRPGGNNEQFF.